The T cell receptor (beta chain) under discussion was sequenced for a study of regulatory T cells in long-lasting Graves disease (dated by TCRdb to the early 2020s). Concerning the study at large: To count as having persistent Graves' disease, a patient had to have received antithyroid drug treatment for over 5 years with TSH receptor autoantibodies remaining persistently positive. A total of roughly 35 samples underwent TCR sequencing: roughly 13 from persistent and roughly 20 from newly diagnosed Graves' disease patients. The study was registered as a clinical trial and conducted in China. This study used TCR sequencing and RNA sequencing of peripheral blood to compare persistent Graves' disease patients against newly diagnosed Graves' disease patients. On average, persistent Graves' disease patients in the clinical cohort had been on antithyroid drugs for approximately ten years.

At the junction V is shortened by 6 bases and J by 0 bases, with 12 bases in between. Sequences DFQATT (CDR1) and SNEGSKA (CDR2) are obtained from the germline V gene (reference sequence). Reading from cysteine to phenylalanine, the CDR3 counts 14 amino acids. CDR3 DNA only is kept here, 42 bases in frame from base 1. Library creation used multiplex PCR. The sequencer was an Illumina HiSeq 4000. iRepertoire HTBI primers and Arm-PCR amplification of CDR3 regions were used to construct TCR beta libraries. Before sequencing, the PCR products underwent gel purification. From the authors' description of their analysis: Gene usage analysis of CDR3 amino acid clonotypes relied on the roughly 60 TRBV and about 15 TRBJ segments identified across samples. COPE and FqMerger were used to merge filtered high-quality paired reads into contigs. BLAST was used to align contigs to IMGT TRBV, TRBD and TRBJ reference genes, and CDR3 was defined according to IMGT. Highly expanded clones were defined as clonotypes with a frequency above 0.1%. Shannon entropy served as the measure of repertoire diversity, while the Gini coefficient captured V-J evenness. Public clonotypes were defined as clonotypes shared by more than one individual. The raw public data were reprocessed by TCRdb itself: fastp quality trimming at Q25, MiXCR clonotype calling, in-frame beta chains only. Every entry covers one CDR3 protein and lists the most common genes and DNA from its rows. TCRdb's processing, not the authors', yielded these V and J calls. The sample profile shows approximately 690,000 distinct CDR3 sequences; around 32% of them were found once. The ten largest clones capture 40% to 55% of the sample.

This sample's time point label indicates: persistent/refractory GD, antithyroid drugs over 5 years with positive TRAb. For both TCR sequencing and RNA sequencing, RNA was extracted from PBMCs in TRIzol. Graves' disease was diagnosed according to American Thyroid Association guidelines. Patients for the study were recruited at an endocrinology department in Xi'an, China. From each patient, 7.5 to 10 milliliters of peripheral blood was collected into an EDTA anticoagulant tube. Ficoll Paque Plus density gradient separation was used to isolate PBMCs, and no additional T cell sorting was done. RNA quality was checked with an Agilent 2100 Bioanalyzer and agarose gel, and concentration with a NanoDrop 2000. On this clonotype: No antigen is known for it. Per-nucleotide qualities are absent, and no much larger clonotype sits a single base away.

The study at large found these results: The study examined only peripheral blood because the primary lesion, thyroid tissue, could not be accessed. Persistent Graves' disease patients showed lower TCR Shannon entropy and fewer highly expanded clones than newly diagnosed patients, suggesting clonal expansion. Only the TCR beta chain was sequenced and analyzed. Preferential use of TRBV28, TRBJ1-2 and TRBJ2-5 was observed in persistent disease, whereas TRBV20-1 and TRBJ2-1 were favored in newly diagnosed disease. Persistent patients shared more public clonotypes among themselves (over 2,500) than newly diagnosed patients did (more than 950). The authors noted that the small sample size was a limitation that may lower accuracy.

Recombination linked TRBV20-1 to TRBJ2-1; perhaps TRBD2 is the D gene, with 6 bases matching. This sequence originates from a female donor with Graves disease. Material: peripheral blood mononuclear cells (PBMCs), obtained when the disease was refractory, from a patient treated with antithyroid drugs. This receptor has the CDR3 CSAAGRGSYNEQFF. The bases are TGCAGTGCCGCCGGGCGGGGCTCCTACAATGAGCAGTTCTTC.